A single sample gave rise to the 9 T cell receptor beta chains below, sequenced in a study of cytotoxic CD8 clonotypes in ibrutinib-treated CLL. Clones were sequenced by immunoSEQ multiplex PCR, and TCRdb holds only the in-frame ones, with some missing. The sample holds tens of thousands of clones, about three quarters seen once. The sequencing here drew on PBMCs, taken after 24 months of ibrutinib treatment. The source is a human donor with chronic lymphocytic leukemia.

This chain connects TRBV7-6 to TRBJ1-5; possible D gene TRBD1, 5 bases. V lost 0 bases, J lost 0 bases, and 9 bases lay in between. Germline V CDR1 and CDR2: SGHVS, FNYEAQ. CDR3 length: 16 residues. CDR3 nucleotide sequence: TGTGCCAGCAGCTTAGCAGGGGATCTTAGCAATCAGCCCCAGCATTTT. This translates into CASSLAGDLSNQPQHF.

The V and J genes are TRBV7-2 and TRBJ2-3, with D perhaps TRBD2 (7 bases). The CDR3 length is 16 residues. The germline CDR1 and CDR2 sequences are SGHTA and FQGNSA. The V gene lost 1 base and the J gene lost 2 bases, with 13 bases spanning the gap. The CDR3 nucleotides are TGTGCCAGCAGCTTAGTAGGGGGGGGGCTCACAGATACGCAGTATTTT. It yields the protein CASSLVGGGLTDTQYF.

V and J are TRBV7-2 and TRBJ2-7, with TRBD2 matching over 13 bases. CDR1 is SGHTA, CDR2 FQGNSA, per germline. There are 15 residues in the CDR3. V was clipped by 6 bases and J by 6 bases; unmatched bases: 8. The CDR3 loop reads CASRIGLAGVGEQYF. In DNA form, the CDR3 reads TGTGCCAGCAGAATTGGACTAGCGGGGGTAGGCGAGCAGTACTTC. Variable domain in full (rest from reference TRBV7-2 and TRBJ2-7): GAGVSQSPSNKVTEKGKDVELRCDPISGHTALYWYRQSLGQGLEFLIYFQGNSAPDKSGLPSDRFSAERTGGSVSTLTIQRTQQEDSAVYLCASRIGLAGVGEQYFGPGTRLTVT.

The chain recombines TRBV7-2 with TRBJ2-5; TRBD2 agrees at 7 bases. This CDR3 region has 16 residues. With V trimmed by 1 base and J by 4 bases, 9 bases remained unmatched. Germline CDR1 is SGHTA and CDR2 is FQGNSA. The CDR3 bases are TGTGCCAGCAGCTTAGAGAGGGCTAGCGGCCGAGAGACCCAGTACTTC. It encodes CASSLERASGRETQYF.

The CDR3 DNA reads as TGCGCCAGCAGCCAAGCGGGGGGGCCCTTGGAGACCCAGTACTTC. Amino acids: CASSQAGGPLETQYF. The chain links TRBV5-1 to TRBJ2-5, with 10 bases that match TRBD2. Unmatched junction bases numbered 8, after V lost 4 bases and J lost 5 bases. Germline values: CDR1 SGHRS, CDR2 YFSETQ. CDR3 length: 15 amino acids. Drawing the rest from reference TRBV5-1 and TRBJ2-5, the complete variable domain is KAGVTQTPRYLIKTRGQQVTLSCSPISGHRSVSWYQQTPGQGLQFLFEYFSETQRNKGNFPGRFSGRQFSNSRSEMNVSTLELGDSALYLCASSQAGGPLETQYFGPGTRLLVL.

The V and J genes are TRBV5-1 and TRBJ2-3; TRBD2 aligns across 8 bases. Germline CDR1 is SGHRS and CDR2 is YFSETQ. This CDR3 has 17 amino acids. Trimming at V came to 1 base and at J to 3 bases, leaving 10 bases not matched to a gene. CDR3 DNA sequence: TGCGCCAGCAGCTTGTTACGCTCGGGGGGGCAAACAGATACGCAGTATTTT. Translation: CASSLLRSGGQTDTQYF.

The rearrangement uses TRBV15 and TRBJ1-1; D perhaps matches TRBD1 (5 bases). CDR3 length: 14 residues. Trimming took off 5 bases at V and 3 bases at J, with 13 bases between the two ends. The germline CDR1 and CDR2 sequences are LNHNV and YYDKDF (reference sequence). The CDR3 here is CATSVGGGYTEAFF. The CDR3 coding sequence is TGTGCCACCAGCGTTGGGGGGGGGTACACTGAAGCTTTCTTT.

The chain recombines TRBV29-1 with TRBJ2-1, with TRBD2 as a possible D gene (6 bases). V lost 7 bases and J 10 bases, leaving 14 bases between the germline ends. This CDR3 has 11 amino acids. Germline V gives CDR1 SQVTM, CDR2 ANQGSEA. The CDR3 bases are TGCAGCGGGGCCCTAGCGCAGGAGCAGTTCTTC. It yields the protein CSGALAQEQFF.

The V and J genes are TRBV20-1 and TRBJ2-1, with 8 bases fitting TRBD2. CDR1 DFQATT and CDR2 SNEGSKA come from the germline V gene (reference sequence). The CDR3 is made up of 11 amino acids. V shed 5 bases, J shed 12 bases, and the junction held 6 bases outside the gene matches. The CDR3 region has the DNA TGCAGTGCTCAGACCGGGACTAGGCAGTTCTTC. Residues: CSAQTGTRQFF.